Listed below are T cell receptor beta chains from one sample, sequenced in a study of CD8+CD57+ T cells in acquired aplastic anemia. A single record per CDR3 protein comes from TCRdb applying MiXCR to the reads. This sample has about 190,000 distinct CDR3 sequences, with roughly half found just once. The sample consisted of sorted CD4+, CD8+, or CD8+CD57+ T cells (not recorded which) from PBMCs. All receptors derive from a human donor in good health, serving as a control. Both conserved end residues are part of each CDR3. Each record gives: V gene, J gene, clone size, D gene, CDR3 protein, CDR3 DNA. The D gene is left open where the match is weak. The size of a clone is reported for some rows only, either as once, few or many, or as a class for expanded clones.

TRBV24-1,TRBJ2-1,few,NA,CATSKGRGDNEQFF,TGTGCCACCAGTAAGGGCAGAGGGGACAATGAGCAGTTCTTC
TRBV11-2,TRBJ2-7,many,NA,CASSLGPREQYF,TGTGCCAGCAGCTTAGGTCCGAGAGAGCAGTACTTC
TRBV2,TRBJ2-5,many,TRBD1,CATGTDQETQYF,TGTGCCACCGGGACAGACCAAGAGACCCAGTACTTC
TRBV27,TRBJ2-1,NA,NA,CASSLLGGAGYNEQFF,TGTGCCAGCAGTTTATTAGGGGGGGCAGGGTACAATGAGCAGTTCTTC
TRBV9,TRBJ1-5,NA,NA,CASSFLPQHF,TGTGCCAGCAGCTTCCTGCCCCAGCATTTT
TRBV4-1,TRBJ2-2,many,NA,CASSQEARNTGELFF,TGCGCCAGCAGCCAAGAGGCAAGGAACACCGGGGAGCTGTTTTTT
TRBV10-3,TRBJ1-1,many,TRBD1,CAISDPKRQGLTEAFF,TGTGCCATCAGTGACCCAAAACGACAGGGACTCACTGAAGCTTTCTTT
TRBV5-1,TRBJ2-7,NA,NA,CASSLAGGHYEQYF,TGCGCCAGCAGCTTGGCCGGAGGACACTACGAGCAGTACTTC
TRBV7-8,TRBJ2-5,NA,TRBD2,CASSLYGGAHRERRETQYF,TGTGCCAGCAGCTTATACGGGGGGGCCCACAGGGAGCGGCGGGAGACCCAGTACTTC
TRBV29-1,TRBJ1-5,NA,NA,CSAALNNGNQPQHF,TGCAGCGCCGCACTCAACAACGGCAATCAGCCCCAGCATTTT
TRBV25-1,TRBJ1-3,NA,NA,CASSRIAIRGNTIYF,TGTGCCAGCAGTCGAATCGCGATTCGAGGAAACACCATATATTTT
TRBV6-6,TRBJ1-2,once,TRBD1,CASRQGDYGYTF,TGTGCCAGCAGGCAGGGGGACTATGGCTACACCTTC
TRBV10-3,TRBJ2-7,NA,TRBD1,CATGQGAGEQYF,TGTGCCACGGGACAGGGGGCGGGCGAGCAGTACTTC
TRBV4-3,TRBJ2-6,NA,NA,CASSQVGHRANVLTF,TGCGCCAGCAGCCAAGTCGGACACAGGGCCAACGTCCTGACTTTC
TRBV4-3,TRBJ1-1,many,NA,CASSQEGRSANTEAFF,TGCGCCAGCAGCCAAGAAGGACGGAGTGCCAACACTGAAGCTTTCTTT
TRBV9,TRBJ2-2,NA,TRBD1,CASSVRQGADTGELFF,TGTGCCAGCAGCGTTAGACAGGGGGCGGACACCGGGGAGCTGTTTTTT
TRBV5-6,TRBJ1-6,NA,TRBD1,CASSQRDRGSYNSPLHF,TGTGCCAGCAGCCAAAGGGACAGGGGGTCCTATAATTCACCCCTCCACTTT
TRBV6-5,TRBJ2-6,many,TRBD1,CASSRTGVSFSGANVLTF,TGTGCCAGCAGTCGGACAGGGGTTAGTTTCTCTGGGGCCAACGTCCTGACTTTC
TRBV19,TRBJ2-7,few,NA,CASRGTINSYEQYF,TGTGCCAGTAGGGGGACAATTAACTCCTACGAGCAGTACTTC
TRBV5-8,TRBJ1-6,NA,NA,CASSFGLAGLNF,TGTGCCAGCAGCTTCGGTCTGGCAGGGCTTAACTTT
TRBV5-5,TRBJ2-7,NA,TRBD1,CASSSTQTGTGRSYGQYF,TGTGCCAGCAGCTCCACCCAAACCGGGACAGGGAGATCCTACGGGCAGTACTTC
TRBV19,TRBJ1-5,many,NA,CASSKVAGFEGNQPQHF,TGTGCCAGTAGTAAGGTAGCAGGGTTCGAGGGCAATCAGCCCCAGCATTTT
TRBV15,TRBJ2-7,NA,NA,CATRSPGRGEQYF,TGTGCCACCAGGTCCCCGGGAAGGGGCGAGCAGTACTTC
TRBV7-8,TRBJ2-1,many,TRBD2,CASSLDGGASGEQFF,TGTGCCAGCAGCTTAGACGGGGGGGCTTCAGGAGAGCAGTTCTTC
TRBV12-3/TRBV12-4,TRBJ1-4,many,NA,CASSSDGWGRDEKLFF,TGTGCCAGCAGTTCCGACGGCTGGGGAAGGGATGAAAAACTGTTTTTT
TRBV19,TRBJ1-1,NA,NA,CASAIQGRNTEAFF,TGTGCCAGTGCAATACAGGGTAGGAACACTGAAGCTTTCTTT
TRBV15,TRBJ1-4,NA,NA,CATSRDSRPLGGEKLFF,TGTGCCACCAGCAGAGATTCGCGACCTCTGGGGGGCGAAAAACTGTTTTTT
TRBV10-3,TRBJ1-2,NA,TRBD1,CAISDKTTGQGVVGYTF,TGTGCCATCAGCGACAAAACCACGGGACAGGGGGTTGTTGGCTACACCTTC
TRBV5-1,TRBJ2-3,many,TRBD2,CASSSSLRLAGGTDTQYF,TGCGCCAGCAGCTCTTCCCTCCGACTAGCGGGGGGCACAGATACGCAGTATTTT
TRBV7-9,TRBJ1-1,many,NA,CASSLDGTSNTEAFF,TGTGCCAGCAGCTTAGATGGGACATCAAACACTGAAGCTTTCTTT
TRBV20-1,TRBJ1-1,few,NA,CVLSGAEAFF,TGCGTTCTCTCTGGGGCTGAAGCTTTCTTT
TRBV19,TRBJ1-2,many,NA,CASSPSWAARDGYTF,TGTGCCAGTAGTCCCTCTTGGGCCGCCCGGGATGGCTACACCTTC
TRBV7-3,TRBJ2-3,many,NA,CASSPGTPRTDTQYF,TGTGCCAGCAGCCCCGGGACTCCCCGCACAGATACGCAGTATTTT
TRBV6-2/TRBV6-3,TRBJ1-5,NA,TRBD1,CASSYETGGVRSRNQPQHF,TGTGCCAGCAGTTACGAGACAGGGGGCGTCCGGAGCCGCAATCAGCCCCAGCATTTT
TRBV12-3/TRBV12-4,TRBJ2-1,many,TRBD1,CASSLSFRGQGDNEQFF,TGTGCCAGCAGTTTAAGCTTTCGGGGACAGGGTGACAATGAGCAGTTCTTC
TRBV5-1,TRBJ1-2,many,NA,CASSLGTGTHYGYTF,TGCGCCAGCAGCTTGGGTACCGGGACACACTATGGCTACACCTTC
TRBV5-1,TRBJ2-2,NA,TRBD2,CASSPSGGDTGELFF,TGCGCCAGCAGTCCAAGCGGGGGAGACACCGGGGAGCTGTTTTTT
TRBV10-3,TRBJ1-1,few,NA,CAISDPFNRRRNTEAFF,TGTGCCATCAGTGACCCCTTCAACAGGAGACGGAACACTGAAGCTTTCTTT
TRBV9,TRBJ1-1,NA,NA,CASSVVTDMNTEAFF,TGTGCCAGCAGCGTAGTCACCGATATGAACACTGAAGCTTTCTTT
TRBV5-8,TRBJ2-5,many,NA,CASSLLSGGKETQYF,TGTGCCAGCAGCTTGCTGTCAGGGGGGAAAGAGACCCAGTACTTC
TRBV20-1,TRBJ1-2,many,NA,CSARIGGRDGYTF,TGCAGTGCTAGAATAGGGGGTAGGGATGGCTACACCTTC
TRBV5-1,TRBJ2-1,many,NA,CASSLDRENEQFF,TGCGCCAGCAGCTTGGACAGGGAGAATGAGCAGTTCTTC
TRBV12-3/TRBV12-4,TRBJ2-1,many,NA,CASSFVQDNEQFF,TGTGCCAGCAGTTTTGTCCAGGACAATGAGCAGTTCTTC
TRBV15,TRBJ1-2,NA,NA,CATSREDSIYGYTF,TGTGCCACCAGCAGAGAGGACAGTATCTATGGCTACACCTTC
TRBV5-1,TRBJ2-1,NA,TRBD2,CASSLVAGGDNEQFF,TGCGCCAGCAGCTTGGTGGCGGGGGGAGACAATGAGCAGTTCTTC
TRBV29-1,TRBJ2-5,NA,TRBD1,CSVSGQGMVQETQYF,TGCAGCGTTTCCGGACAGGGTATGGTTCAGGAGACCCAGTACTTC
TRBV19,TRBJ2-6,many,NA,CASSSQLANVLTF,TGTGCCAGTAGTAGTCAGTTAGCCAACGTCCTGACTTTC
TRBV6-5,TRBJ1-4,NA,TRBD1,CASSYGDRSNEKLFF,TGTGCCAGCAGTTACGGGGACAGAAGTAATGAAAAACTGTTTTTT
TRBV14,TRBJ1-2,NA,TRBD1,CASAPGQGRDGYTF,TGTGCCAGCGCCCCGGGACAGGGCAGGGATGGCTACACCTTC
TRBV9,TRBJ2-3,many,TRBD2,CASSVGTSGGEFTGTQYF,TGTGCCAGCAGCGTTGGGACTAGCGGGGGGGAATTTACCGGTACGCAGTATTTT
TRBV7-6,TRBJ2-1,few,NA,CASSSTPNEQFF,TGTGCCAGCAGCTCCACGCCCAATGAGCAGTTCTTC
TRBV6-5,TRBJ2-6,few,TRBD1,CASSLGGRGRSGANVLTF,TGTGCCAGCAGTTTAGGGGGCAGGGGTCGCTCTGGGGCCAACGTCCTGACTTTC
TRBV3-1,TRBJ1-2,many,NA,CASSQERNGYTF,TGTGCCAGCAGCCAAGAGAGGAATGGCTACACCTTC
TRBV20-1,TRBJ2-5,NA,NA,CSAPNQRGASDQWETQYF,TGCAGTGCCCCGAACCAGAGGGGAGCCAGTGATCAATGGGAGACCCAGTACTTC
TRBV20-1,TRBJ1-5,NA,NA,CSATEPKGSQPQHF,TGCAGTGCTACGGAACCTAAAGGGAGCCAGCCCCAGCATTTT